This T cell receptor (beta chain) was observed in a study of Tregs in tolerant kidney transplant recipients. Assay used: immunoSEQ multiplex PCR; TCRdb lists only in-frame clones, some missing. The sample has more than 75,000 clones, 90% to 95% seen once. The CDR3 contains 13 residues. Germline CDR1 reads SQVTM; CDR2 reads ANQGSEA. Trimming took 4 bases from V and 3 from J, leaving 13 bases between them. The chain is built from TRBV29-1 and TRBJ2-7; D is perhaps TRBD2 (5 bases). The material sequenced was CD4+ T cells from blood, taken before the transplant. This clonotype was obtained from a human donor who received a combined kidney and bone marrow transplant. The CDR3 here is CSVGFTGDYEQYF. For the CDR3, the DNA is TGCAGCGTTGGATTCACCGGGGACTACGAGCAGTACTTC.